This passage covers 2 T cell receptor beta chains from one sample sequenced in a study of siplizumab effects on memory and regulatory T cells. Using immunoSEQ multiplex PCR, the repertoire was profiled, and TCRdb retains in-frame clones only, with some absent. The sample includes approximately 6,900 clones, about a third of them seen just once. Their antigen targets remain unknown. Responder and stimulator cells in the mixed lymphocyte reaction were cultured together for around six days at 37°C. Sequencing was carried out using CFSE-low (dividing) CD8+ T cells sorted from an allogeneic mixed lymphocyte reaction. These receptors were taken from a human donor in good health; the cells came from an allogeneic mixed lymphocyte reaction.

V gene TRBV6-9 combines with J gene TRBJ2-3; no clear D gene. Germline V gives CDR1 MNHGY, CDR2 SVAAGI. V dropped 5 bases and J dropped 3 bases, with 12 bases sitting between them. The CDR3 is made up of 14 amino acids. As DNA, the CDR3 is TGTGCCAGCAGTCTAACCTCCGGGACAGATACGCAGTATTTT. Protein sequence: CASSLTSGTDTQYF.

The gene calls are TRBV30 and TRBJ2-7; 7 nucleotides agree with TRBD2. This CDR3 has 13 amino acids. The germline V gene encodes CDR1 GTSNPN and CDR2 SVGIG (reference sequence). J was trimmed by 3 bases and V by 5 bases; bases with no gene match: 7. CDR3: CAWDSGNVYEQYF. CDR3 nucleotides: TGTGCCTGGGACAGCGGGAATGTCTACGAGCAGTACTTC.